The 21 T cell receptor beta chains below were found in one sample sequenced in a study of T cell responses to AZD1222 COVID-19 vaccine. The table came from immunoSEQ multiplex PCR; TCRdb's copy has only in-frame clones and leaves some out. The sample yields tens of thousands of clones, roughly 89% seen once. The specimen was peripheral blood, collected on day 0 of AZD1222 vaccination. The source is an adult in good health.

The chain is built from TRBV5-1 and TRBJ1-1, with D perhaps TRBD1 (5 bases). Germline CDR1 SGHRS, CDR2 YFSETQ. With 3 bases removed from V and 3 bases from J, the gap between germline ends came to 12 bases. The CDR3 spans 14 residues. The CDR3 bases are TGCGCCAGCAGCTACTCATGGGGGGACACTGAAGCTTTCTTT. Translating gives CASSYSWGDTEAFF.

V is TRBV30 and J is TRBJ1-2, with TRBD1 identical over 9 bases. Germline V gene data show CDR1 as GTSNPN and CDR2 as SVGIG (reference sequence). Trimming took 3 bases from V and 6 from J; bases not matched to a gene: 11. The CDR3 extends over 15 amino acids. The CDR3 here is CAWSAGTGNIHGYTF. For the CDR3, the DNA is TGTGCCTGGAGCGCCGGGACAGGGAATATTCATGGCTACACCTTC. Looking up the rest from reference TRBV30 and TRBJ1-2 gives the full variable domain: SQTIHQWPATLVQPVGSPLSLECTVEGTSNPNLYWYRQAAGRGLQLLFYSVGIGQISSEVPQNLSASRPQDRQFILSSKKLLLSDSGFYLCAWSAGTGNIHGYTFGSGTRLTVV.

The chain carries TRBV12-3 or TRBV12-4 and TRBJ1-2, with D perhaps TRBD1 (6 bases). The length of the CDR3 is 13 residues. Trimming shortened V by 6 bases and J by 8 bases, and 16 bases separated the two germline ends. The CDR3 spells CASSLGPGVGYTF. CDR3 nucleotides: TGTGCCAGCAGCCTGGGGCCAGGGGTCGGCTACACCTTC.

CDR3 DNA: TGTGCCAGCAGCGTAGCTCACAGGGGCGACACCATATATTTT. It translates to CASSVAHRGDTIYF. The genes are TRBV9 and TRBJ1-3; the match to TRBD1 covers 7 bases. The CDR3 spans 14 residues. Germline V gene sequence: CDR1 SGDLS, CDR2 YYNGEE. V lost 0 bases, J lost 8 bases, and 5 bases stayed unmatched.

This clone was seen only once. The CDR3 here is CASSPYGTFSYNEQFF. The DNA of the CDR3 is TGTGCCAGCAGCCCGTACGGGACTTTCTCCTACAATGAGCAGTTCTTC. This chain connects TRBV3-1 (or the pseudogene TRBV3-2) to TRBJ2-1; a weak D match, TRBD2 (6 bases). The CDR3 covers 16 residues. Trimming stripped 4 bases from V and 0 bases from J, with 13 bases between. Germline-derived CDR1 and CDR2 are LGHDT and YNNKEL (reference sequence).

The DNA for the CDR3 is TGTGCCTCGGCCTCGGAGGAGCAGTACTTC. Translation gives CASASEEQYF. J is TRBJ2-7 and V is TRBV19; D gene unclear. The CDR3 covers 10 residues. The germline CDR1 and CDR2 sequences are LNHDA and SQIVND (reference sequence). V lost 11 bases to trimming and J lost 7 bases, with 12 bases between them.

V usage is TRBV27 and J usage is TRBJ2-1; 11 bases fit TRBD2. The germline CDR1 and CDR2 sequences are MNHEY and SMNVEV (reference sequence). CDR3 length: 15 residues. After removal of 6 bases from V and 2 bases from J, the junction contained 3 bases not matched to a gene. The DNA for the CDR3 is TGTGCCAGCAGCGAGGGACTAGCGGCCTACAATGAGCAGTTCTTC. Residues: CASSEGLAAYNEQFF.

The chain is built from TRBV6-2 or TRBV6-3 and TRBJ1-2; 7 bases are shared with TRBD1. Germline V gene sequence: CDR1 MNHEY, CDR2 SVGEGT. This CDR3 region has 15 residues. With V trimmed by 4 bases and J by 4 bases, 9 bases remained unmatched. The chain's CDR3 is CASSFSQGNVYGYTF. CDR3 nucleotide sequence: TGTGCCAGCAGTTTCTCACAGGGGAATGTCTATGGCTACACCTTC.

CDR3 protein: CASSDGGELRPLHF. The DNA of the CDR3 is TGTGCCAGCAGTGATGGAGGGGAGTTACGACCCCTCCACTTT. The chain has TRBV6-1 and TRBJ1-6, with D perhaps matching TRBD1 (5 bases). This CDR3 comprises 14 residues. The germline V and J ends were trimmed by 3 bases and 12 bases, with 15 bases remaining between them. From germline, CDR1 is MNHNS and CDR2 SASEGT.

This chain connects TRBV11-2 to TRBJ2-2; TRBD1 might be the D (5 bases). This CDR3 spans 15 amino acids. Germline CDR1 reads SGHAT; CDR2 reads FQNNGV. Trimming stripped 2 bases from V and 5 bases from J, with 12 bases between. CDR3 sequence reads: CASSLQGFRTGELFF. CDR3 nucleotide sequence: TGTGCCAGCAGCTTACAGGGATTCAGGACCGGGGAGCTGTTTTTT.

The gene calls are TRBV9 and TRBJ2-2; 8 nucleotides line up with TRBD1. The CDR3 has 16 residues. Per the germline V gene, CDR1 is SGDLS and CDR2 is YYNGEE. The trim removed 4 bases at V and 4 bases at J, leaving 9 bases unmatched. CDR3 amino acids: CASSNIRTGSTGELFF. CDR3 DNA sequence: TGTGCCAGCAGCAACATCAGGACAGGGTCCACCGGGGAGCTGTTTTTT.

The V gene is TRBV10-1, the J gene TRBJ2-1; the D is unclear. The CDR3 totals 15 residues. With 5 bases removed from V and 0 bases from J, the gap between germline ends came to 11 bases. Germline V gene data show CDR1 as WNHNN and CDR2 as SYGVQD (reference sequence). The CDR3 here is CASSKDPSSYNEQFF. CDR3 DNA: TGCGCCAGCAGTAAGGACCCGAGCTCCTACAATGAGCAGTTCTTC.

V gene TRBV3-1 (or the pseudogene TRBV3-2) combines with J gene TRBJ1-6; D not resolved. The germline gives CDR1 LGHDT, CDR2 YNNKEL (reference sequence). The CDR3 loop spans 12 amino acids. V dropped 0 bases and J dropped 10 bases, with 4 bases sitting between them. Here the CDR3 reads CASSQEGSPLHF. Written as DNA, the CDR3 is TGTGCCAGCAGCCAAGAGGGGTCACCCCTCCACTTT.

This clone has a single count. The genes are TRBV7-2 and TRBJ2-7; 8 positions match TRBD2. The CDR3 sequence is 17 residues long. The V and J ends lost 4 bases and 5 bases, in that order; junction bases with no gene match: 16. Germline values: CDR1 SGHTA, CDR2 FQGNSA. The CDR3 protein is CASSSKTSETLGDEQYF. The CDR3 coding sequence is TGTGCCAGCAGCTCCAAGACTAGCGAGACATTGGGGGACGAGCAGTACTTC.

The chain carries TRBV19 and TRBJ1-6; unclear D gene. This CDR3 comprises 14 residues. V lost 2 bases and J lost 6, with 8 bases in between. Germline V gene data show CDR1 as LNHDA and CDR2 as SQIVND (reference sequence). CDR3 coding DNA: TGTGCCAGTAGTATAAGGAAGACTAATTCACCCCTCCACTTT. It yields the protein CASSIRKTNSPLHF.

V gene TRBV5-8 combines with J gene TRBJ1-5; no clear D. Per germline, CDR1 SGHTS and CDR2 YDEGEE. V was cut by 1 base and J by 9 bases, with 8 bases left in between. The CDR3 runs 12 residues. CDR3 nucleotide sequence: TGTGCCAGCAGCTTGCTCCCCGGGCCCCAGCATTTT. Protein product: CASSLLPGPQHF.

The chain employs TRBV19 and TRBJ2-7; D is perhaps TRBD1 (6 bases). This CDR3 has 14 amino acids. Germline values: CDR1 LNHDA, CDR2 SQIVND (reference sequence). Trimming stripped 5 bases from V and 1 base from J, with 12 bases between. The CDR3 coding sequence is TGTGCCAGTAGTCAAACAGGGAATTCCTACGAGCAGTACTTC. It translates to CASSQTGNSYEQYF.

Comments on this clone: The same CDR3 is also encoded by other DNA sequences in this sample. CDR3 bases: TGTGCCAGCAGCCAGGGCTATGGCTACACCTTC. Encoded protein: CASSQGYGYTF. This rearrangement joins TRBV3-1 (or the pseudogene TRBV3-2) to TRBJ1-2; D not certain. The CDR3 contains 11 residues. CDR1 and CDR2 (germline): LGHDT, YNNKEL (reference sequence). V lost 3 bases to trimming and J lost 4 bases, with 3 bases between them.

This chain's CDR3 is CATSAGNNYGYTF. The CDR3 bases are TGTGCCACCAGTGCCGGGAATAACTATGGCTACACCTTC. The chain combines TRBV24-1 with TRBJ1-2, with D uncertain. V was shortened by 5 bases and J by 1 base, with 7 bases between the two germline ends. The length of the CDR3 is 13 residues. Germline V gives CDR1 KGHDR, CDR2 SFDVKD.

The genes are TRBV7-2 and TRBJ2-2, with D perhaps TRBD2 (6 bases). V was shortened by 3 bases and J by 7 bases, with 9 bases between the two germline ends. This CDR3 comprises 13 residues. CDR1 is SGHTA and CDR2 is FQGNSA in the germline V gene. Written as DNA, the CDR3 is TGTGCCAGCAGCTTCTCTAGCGTCGGGGAGCTGTTTTTT. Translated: CASSFSSVGELFF.

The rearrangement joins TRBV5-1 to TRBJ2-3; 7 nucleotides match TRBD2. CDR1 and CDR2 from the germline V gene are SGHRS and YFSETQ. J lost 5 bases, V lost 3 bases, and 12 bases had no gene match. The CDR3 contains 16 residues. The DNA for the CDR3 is TGCGCCAGCAGCTCAACGGGAGGAGTGGTAGGAGATACGCAGTATTTT. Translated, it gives CASSSTGGVVGDTQYF.